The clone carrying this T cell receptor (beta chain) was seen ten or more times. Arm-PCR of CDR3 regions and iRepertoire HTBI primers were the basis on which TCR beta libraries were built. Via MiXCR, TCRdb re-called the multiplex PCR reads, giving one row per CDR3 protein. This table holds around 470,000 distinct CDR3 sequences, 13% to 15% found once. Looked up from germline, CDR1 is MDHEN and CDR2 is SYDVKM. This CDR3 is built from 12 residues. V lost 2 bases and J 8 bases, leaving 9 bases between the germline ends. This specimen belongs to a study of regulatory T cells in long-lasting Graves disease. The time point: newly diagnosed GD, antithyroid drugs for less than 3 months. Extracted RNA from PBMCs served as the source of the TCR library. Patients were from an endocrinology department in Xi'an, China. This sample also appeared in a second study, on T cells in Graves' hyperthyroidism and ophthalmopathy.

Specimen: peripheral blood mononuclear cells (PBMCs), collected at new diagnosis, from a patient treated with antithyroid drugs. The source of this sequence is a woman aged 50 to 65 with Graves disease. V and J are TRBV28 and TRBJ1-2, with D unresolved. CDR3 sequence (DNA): TGTGCCAGCAGTTTAGGTTTATACGGCTACACCTTC. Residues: CASSLGLYGYTF.